This TCR beta chain was found in a study of T cell changes during pregnancy in multiple sclerosis. The CDR3 totals 16 residues. CDR1 is MDHEN and CDR2 is SYDVKM in the germline V gene. The germline V and J ends were trimmed by 8 bases and 8 bases, with 25 bases remaining between them. Clones were read by immunoSEQ multiplex PCR, and TCRdb kept only the in-frame ones, dropping some. The data show about 75,000 clones, about 90% seen once. This chain connects TRBV28 to TRBJ2-1; D ambiguous. Sequenced material: peripheral blood, taken in the first trimester of pregnancy. This TCR derives from a female donor in good health, enrolled as a control in a pregnancy study. The CDR3 is CASPASSGEVLDEQFF. CDR3 DNA sequence: TGTGCCAGCCCTGCCAGCTCTGGTGAGGTCCTAGATGAGCAGTTCTTC.